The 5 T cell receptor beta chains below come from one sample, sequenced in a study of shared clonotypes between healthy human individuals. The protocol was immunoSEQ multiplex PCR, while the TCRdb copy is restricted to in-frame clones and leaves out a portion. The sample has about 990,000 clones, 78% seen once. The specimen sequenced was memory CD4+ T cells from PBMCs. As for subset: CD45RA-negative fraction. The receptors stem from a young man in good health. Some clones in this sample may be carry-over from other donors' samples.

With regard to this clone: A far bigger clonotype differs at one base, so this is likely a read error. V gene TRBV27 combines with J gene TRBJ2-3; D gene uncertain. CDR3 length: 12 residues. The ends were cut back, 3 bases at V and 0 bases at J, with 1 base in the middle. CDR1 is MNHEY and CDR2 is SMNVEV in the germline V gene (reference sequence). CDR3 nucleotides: TGTGCCAGCAGTTTCAGCACAGATACGCAGTATTTT. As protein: CASSFSTDTQYF.

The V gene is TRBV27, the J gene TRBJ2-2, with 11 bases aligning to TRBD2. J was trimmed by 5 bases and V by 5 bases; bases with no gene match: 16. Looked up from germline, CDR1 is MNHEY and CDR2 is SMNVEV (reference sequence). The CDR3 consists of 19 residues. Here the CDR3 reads CASSPPLGSGRAWTGELFF. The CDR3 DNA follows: TGTGCCAGCAGTCCCCCCCTCGGTAGCGGGAGGGCGTGGACCGGGGAGCTGTTTTTT.

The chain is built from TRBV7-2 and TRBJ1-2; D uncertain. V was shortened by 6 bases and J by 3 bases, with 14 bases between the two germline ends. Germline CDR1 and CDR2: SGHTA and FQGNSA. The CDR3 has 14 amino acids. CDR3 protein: CASSLRGNYYGYTF. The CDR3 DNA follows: TGTGCCAGCAGTCTGCGTGGAAACTACTATGGCTACACCTTC.

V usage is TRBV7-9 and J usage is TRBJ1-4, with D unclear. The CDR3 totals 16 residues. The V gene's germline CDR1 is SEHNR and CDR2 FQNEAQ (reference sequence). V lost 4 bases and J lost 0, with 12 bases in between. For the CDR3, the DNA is TGTGCCAGCAGCTCCCTGCGTCCTGCAACTAATGAAAAACTGTTTTTT. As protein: CASSSLRPATNEKLFF.

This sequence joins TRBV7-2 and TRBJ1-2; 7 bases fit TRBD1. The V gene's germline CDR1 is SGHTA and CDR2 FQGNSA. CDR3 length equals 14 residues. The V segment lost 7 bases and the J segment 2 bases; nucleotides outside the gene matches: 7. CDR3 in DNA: TGTGCCAGCAACTCAGGGGGGACGAACTATGGCTACACCTTC. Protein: CASNSGGTNYGYTF. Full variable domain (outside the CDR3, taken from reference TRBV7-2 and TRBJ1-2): GAGVSQSPSNKVTEKGKDVELRCDPISGHTALYWYRQSLGQGLEFLIYFQGNSAPDKSGLPSDRFSAERTGGSVSTLTIQRTQQEDSAVYLCASNSGGTNYGYTFGSGTRLTVV.